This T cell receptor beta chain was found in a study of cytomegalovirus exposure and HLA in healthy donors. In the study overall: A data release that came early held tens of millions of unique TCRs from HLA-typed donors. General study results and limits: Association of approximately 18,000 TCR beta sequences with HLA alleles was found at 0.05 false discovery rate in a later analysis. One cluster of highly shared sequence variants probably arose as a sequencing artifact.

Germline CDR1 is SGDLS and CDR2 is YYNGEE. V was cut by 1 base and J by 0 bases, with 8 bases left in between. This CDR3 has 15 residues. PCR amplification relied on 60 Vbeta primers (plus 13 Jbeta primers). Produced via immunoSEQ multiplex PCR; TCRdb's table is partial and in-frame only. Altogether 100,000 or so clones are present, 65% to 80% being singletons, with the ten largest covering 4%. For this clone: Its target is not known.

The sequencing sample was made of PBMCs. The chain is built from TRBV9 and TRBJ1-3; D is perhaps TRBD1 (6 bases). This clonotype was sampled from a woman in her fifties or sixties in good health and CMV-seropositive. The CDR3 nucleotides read TGTGCCAGCAGCGTACAGGGGAGCTCTGGAAACACCATATATTTT. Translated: CASSVQGSSGNTIYF.